What follows is one TCR beta chain and its context. Authors' processing steps: Amplification with reference gene primers provided the estimates of nucleated cell counts. Sequencing used immunoSEQ multiplex PCR; TCRdb keeps in-frame clones, though not all of them. V and J calls and clone size are copied from that table; D and trimming were computed from the DNA. Seen here are 300,000 or so clones, 75% to 95% observed once, and the top ten hold 1.1%. Recruits, aged roughly 18 to 100 years, lived in 25 or so US areas. Trimming pared 4 bases from V and 4 bases from J, leaving 8 bases between. The V gene's germline CDR1 is SGHTA and CDR2 FQGNSA. The CDR3 consists of 13 residues. These data originate in a study of blood T cell repertoires in COVID-19.

Source material: PBMCs or T cells enriched from blood (not recorded which). The chain recombines TRBV7-2 with TRBJ2-1; D perhaps matches TRBD2 (6 bases). The clonotype was recovered from a woman aged 30 to 39 who had recovered from COVID-19. Here the CDR3 reads CASSWRGYNEQFF. Written as DNA, the CDR3 is TGTGCCAGCAGCTGGAGGGGTTACAATGAGCAGTTCTTC.